This TCR beta chain was captured by sequencing in a study of blood T cells in healthy people across ages. Germline CDR1 and CDR2: DFQATT and SNEGSKA (reference sequence). The junction had 7 bases not matched to a gene; V was cut back by 4 bases and J by 3 bases. This CDR3 has 14 residues. This clonotype was observed many times. Next came a second PCR, run for roughly 7 to 12 cycles, which used a sample-barcoded 5' primer along with a J-beta primer mix. TCRdb called the 5' RACE reads again in MiXCR, with one record for every CDR3 protein. The data show about 1.6 million distinct CDR3 sequences, with about 32% seen just once and approximately 10% held by the top ten.

The TCR originated in a woman aged 25 to 39 in good health. V usage is TRBV20-1 and J usage is TRBJ2-7, with TRBD1 matching 9 bases. Sequencing input: blood. The CDR3 loop is CSANPPGQGYEQYF. The CDR3 DNA is TGCAGTGCTAATCCTCCGGGACAGGGCTACGAGCAGTACTTC.